This T cell receptor beta chain appears in the sequencing data of a study of Tregs in tolerant kidney transplant recipients. Study-level points and caveats: Biological reproducibility was not directly addressed in this study. The small number of patients limits these findings pending further validation. In tolerant patients, donor-specific Tregs outgrew total Tregs, suggesting antigen-driven expansion.

Mixed chimerism was transient after nonmyeloablative marrow transplants from related graft donors. The CDR3 consists of 15 residues. Clones were read by immunoSEQ multiplex PCR, and TCRdb kept only the in-frame ones, dropping some. Of 40,000 to 50,000 clones listed, roughly 89% were seen once; the top ten hold 15% to 19%. A few counts support this clone. Its antigen is still unknown. J is TRBJ2-7 and V is TRBV21-1; TRBD1 is taken as the D call from the table, unchecked against the DNA. TRBV21-1 is recorded as a pseudogene. The sequence came from a human patient who received a combined kidney and bone marrow transplant. Certain T cells may be donor cells from the graft. Sample: CD8+ T cells from blood (PBMCs), taken 12 months after the transplant. The CDR3 nucleotides are TGTGCCAGCAGCCTCGACAGGGTAGGATCCTACGAGCAGTACTTC. This sequence encodes CASSLDRVGSYEQYF.